This passage covers 27 T cell receptor beta chains from one sample sequenced in a study of shared clonotypes between healthy human individuals (dated by TCRdb to 2020 to 2022). CD8 naive samples were CD45RO-negative cells positively selected for CCR7, giving a CD45RA+CCR7+ population that excluded TemRA cells. Libraries were prepared through the immunoSEQ multiplex PCR assay. The table was pulled from immuneACCESS by TCRdb, which kept in-frame rearrangements only. Such tables lose some clones; where checked, under half of the loss comes from unresolved V genes, and the rest has no known cause. The sample table contains approximately 650,000 clones; only one count was recorded for nearly 97% of them. The ten largest account for 0.11% of the sample. The sequenced sample consisted of naive CD8+ T cells sorted from blood. Explained via the paper, the cell subset or site label denotes: CD45RA+CCR7+. The origin of the receptors is a woman aged 25 to 45 in good health.

The chain uses TRBV6-1 and TRBJ2-7, with TRBD1 matching over 7 bases. CDR1 and CDR2 from the germline V gene are MNHNS and SASEGT. The CDR3 consists of 12 residues. The V segment lost 10 bases and the J segment 6 bases; nucleotides outside the gene matches: 9. Here the CDR3 DNA reads TGTGCCATTCCAGGGGGTTATGGCGAGCAGTACTTC. The encoded protein is CAIPGGYGEQYF.

This chain connects TRBV10-1 to TRBJ2-4; 8 bases align to TRBD2. This CDR3 has 16 residues. The germline gives CDR1 WNHNN, CDR2 SYGVQD (reference sequence). V trimming: 7 bases; J trimming: 1 base; junction bases outside the gene matches: 9. CDR3 in amino acids: CASIRGAGEAKNIQYF. CDR3 in DNA: TGCGCCAGCATTAGAGGAGCGGGAGAGGCCAAAAACATTCAGTACTTC.

This rearrangement joins TRBV28 to TRBJ2-1, with 8 bases matching TRBD2. V lost 1 base, J lost 6 bases, and 5 bases stayed unmatched. Germline V gene lookup returns CDR1 MDHEN and CDR2 SYDVKM. The CDR3 extends over 15 amino acids. The CDR3 protein is CASSLFGRAANEQFF. The CDR3 DNA follows: TGTGCCAGCAGTTTATTCGGGAGGGCCGCCAATGAGCAGTTCTTC. The full variable domain, in which reference TRBV28 and TRBJ2-1 provide the parts outside the CDR3, is DVKVTQSSRYLVKRTGEKVFLECVQDMDHENMFWYRQDPGLGLRLIYFSYDVKMKEKGDIPEGYSVSREKKERFSLILESASTNQTSMYLCASSLFGRAANEQFFGPGTRLTVL.

The chain couples TRBV28 to TRBJ2-1; 13 nucleotides align to TRBD2. The CDR3 length is 18 residues. The germline V gene has CDR1 MDHEN and CDR2 SYDVKM. V lost 6 bases, J lost 5 bases, and 13 bases stayed unmatched. CDR3 sequence reads: CASSSGLAGVVGHNEQFF. The CDR3 nucleotides are TGTGCCAGCAGCTCTGGACTAGCGGGAGTAGTGGGTCACAATGAGCAGTTCTTC.

This chain links TRBV29-1 with TRBJ2-3; D is unclear. The V end lost 1 base, the J end lost 6 bases, and 8 bases lay between the germline ends. This CDR3 spans 12 amino acids. Per the germline V gene, CDR1 is SQVTM and CDR2 is ANQGSEA. This CDR3 reads CSVEVLGDTQYF. The CDR3, as DNA: TGCAGCGTTGAAGTTTTAGGGGATACGCAGTATTTT.

The rearrangement joins TRBV27 to TRBJ1-5, with D unresolved. CDR1 is MNHEY and CDR2 is SMNVEV in the germline V gene (reference sequence). The CDR3 is 14 amino acids. Trimming cost V 3 bases and J 3 bases, with 9 bases left between them. The CDR3 bases are TGTGCCAGCAGTTTGAGAGGGATCAATCAGCCCCAGCATTTT. This codes for CASSLRGINQPQHF.

This chain connects TRBV5-1 to TRBJ2-3; possible D gene TRBD2, 5 bases. Trimming shortened V by 4 bases and J by 6 bases, and 15 bases separated the two germline ends. Per germline, CDR1 SGHRS and CDR2 YFSETQ. The CDR3 sequence is 14 residues long. Here the CDR3 reads CASSPRRPGDTQYF. The CDR3 DNA is TGCGCCAGCAGCCCCCGCCGGCCGGGGGATACGCAGTATTTT. The variable domain in full, completed from reference TRBV5-1 and TRBJ2-3, reads KAGVTQTPRYLIKTRGQQVTLSCSPISGHRSVSWYQQTPGQGLQFLFEYFSETQRNKGNFPGRFSGRQFSNSRSEMNVSTLELGDSALYLCASSPRRPGDTQYFGPGTRLTVL.

V is TRBV7-9 and J is TRBJ1-3; 7 bases fit TRBD1. With 1 base clipped from V and 0 bases from J, the junction kept 6 bases outside the gene matches. CDR1 SEHNR and CDR2 FQNEAQ come from the germline V gene (reference sequence). The CDR3 has 17 residues. The chain's CDR3 is CASSLEDRAASGNTIYF. The CDR3 DNA reads as TGTGCCAGCAGCTTAGAAGACAGGGCCGCCTCTGGAAACACCATATATTTT.

CDR3 protein: CASSTEGRVLNTEAFF. DNA for the CDR3: TGTGCCAGCAGCACGGAGGGGCGGGTTCTGAACACTGAAGCTTTCTTT. The chain joins TRBV5-8 to TRBJ1-1; possibly TRBD1 for D (5 bases). There are 16 residues in the CDR3. The germline gives CDR1 SGHTS, CDR2 YDEGEE. Trimming removed 4 bases from V and 0 bases from J, with 16 bases in between.

This chain uses TRBV2 with TRBJ1-4; D gene uncertain. This CDR3 region has 15 residues. Germline CDR1 and CDR2: SNHLY and FYNNEI. Deletions cut 6 bases from V and 0 bases from J, with 11 bases between. Here the CDR3 DNA reads TGTGCCAGCAGCAGAAGTAGGGCAACTAATGAAAAACTGTTTTTT. It translates to CASSRSRATNEKLFF. Full variable domain (missing parts from reference TRBV2 and TRBJ1-4): EPEVTQTPSHQVTQMGQEVILRCVPISNHLYFYWYRQILGQKVEFLVSFYNNEISEKSEIFDDQFSVERPDGSNFTLKIRSTKLEDSAMYFCASSRSRATNEKLFFGSGTQLSVL.

The V call is TRBV10-2, the J call TRBJ2-1; no definite D call. This CDR3 region has 13 residues. V lost 0 bases to trimming and J lost 7 bases, with 7 bases between them. Germline lookup yields CDR1 WSHSY and CDR2 SAAADI. The CDR3 DNA is TGCGCCAGCAGTGAGTCCCTACGAAATGAGCAGTTCTTC. Its protein product is CASSESLRNEQFF.

The V call is TRBV29-1, the J call TRBJ2-1; 7 bases are a match to TRBD2. The V gene's germline CDR1 is SQVTM and CDR2 ANQGSEA. CDR3 length: 14 residues. The trim removed 5 bases at V and 4 bases at J, leaving 8 bases unmatched. In DNA, the CDR3 is TGCAGCGTTCTTGGCGGGAGTCTTTACAATGAGCAGTTCTTC. It is translated as CSVLGGSLYNEQFF.

The chain joins TRBV13 to TRBJ2-1, with 9 positions matching TRBD2. V shed 2 bases, J shed 1 base, and the junction held 6 bases outside the gene matches. The germline V gene has CDR1 PRHDT and CDR2 FYEKMQ (reference sequence). The CDR3 contains 17 residues. CDR3 region: CASSLRLAASSYNEQFF. The CDR3 bases are TGTGCCAGCAGCTTAAGACTAGCGGCGTCGTCCTACAATGAGCAGTTCTTC.

On this clone itself: The identical CDR3 is also encoded by other nucleotide sequences in the sample. The chain carries TRBV19 and TRBJ2-7; D not certain. V was trimmed by 5 bases and J by 1 base, leaving 12 bases between them. The CDR3 is 14 residues long. Germline loops: CDR1 LNHDA, CDR2 SQIVND (reference sequence). This CDR3 is CASSFGQSSYEQYF. CDR3 bases: TGTGCCAGTAGTTTTGGGCAGAGTTCCTACGAGCAGTACTTC.

The CDR3 reads CASSPGGLPPEQYF. The DNA for the CDR3 is TGTGCCAGCAGCCCGGGTGGGCTTCCCCCGGAGCAGTACTTC. The V call is TRBV4-2, the J call TRBJ2-7; no reliable D call. V lost 4 bases, J lost 7 bases, and 17 bases lay in between. CDR1 and CDR2 (germline): LGHNA, YNFKEQ. This CDR3 comprises 14 residues.

The genes are TRBV1 and TRBJ2-7; the D call of TRBD2 is as the table states it, not checked on the DNA. TRBV1 corresponds to a pseudogene. The length of the CDR3 is 14 residues. CDR3 DNA sequence: TGCACCAGCAGCCAAGATGGGGGGGGACCCGAGCAGTACTTC. This translates into CTSSQDGGGPEQYF.

The chain combines TRBV6-1 with TRBJ2-1, with D perhaps TRBD2 (5 bases). The ends were cut back, 2 bases at V and 1 base at J, with 9 bases in the middle. This CDR3 is 15 amino acids long. Germline V gives CDR1 MNHNS, CDR2 SASEGT. Written as DNA, the CDR3 is TGTGCCAGCAGTGAACGGACGGGATCCTACAATGAGCAGTTCTTC. The encoded protein is CASSERTGSYNEQFF.

The chain couples TRBV2 to TRBJ2-1; no clear D gene. V was shortened by 3 bases and J by 0 bases, with 9 bases between the two germline ends. Germline V CDR1 and CDR2: SNHLY, FYNNEI. The CDR3 consists of 15 residues. CDR3 sequence: CASSEGISSYNEQFF. In DNA, the CDR3 is TGTGCCAGCAGTGAGGGTATAAGCTCCTACAATGAGCAGTTCTTC.

V gene TRBV7-9 combines with J gene TRBJ2-7; 7 nucleotides line up with TRBD1. This CDR3 has 14 residues. Germline-derived CDR1 and CDR2 are SEHNR and FQNEAQ (reference sequence). The V and J ends lost 5 bases and 1 base, in that order; junction bases with no gene match: 5. The CDR3 nucleotides are TGTGCCAGCAGCCGCACGGACAGGTCCTACGAGCAGTACTTC. Protein product: CASSRTDRSYEQYF.

The chain recombines TRBV27 with TRBJ2-1; weak D call: TRBD1 (6 bases). Trimming shortened V by 5 bases and J by 8 bases, and 25 bases separated the two germline ends. The CDR3 extends over 17 amino acids. CDR1 and CDR2 (germline): MNHEY, SMNVEV (reference sequence). The CDR3 region is CASSPRTAINSGDEQFF. The CDR3 DNA follows: TGTGCCAGCAGTCCTCGGACAGCGATAAACTCCGGCGATGAGCAGTTCTTC.

This clone showed up just once. The chain links TRBV5-1 to TRBJ2-1, with D possibly TRBD2 on 6 matching bases. The V gene's germline CDR1 is SGHRS and CDR2 YFSETQ. This CDR3 contains 15 residues. Trimming took off 3 bases at V and 7 bases at J, with 17 bases between the two ends. The CDR3 coding sequence is TGCGCCAGCAGCTGGGACGGGAGCCTTGGGAATGAGCAGTTCTTC. Translated, it gives CASSWDGSLGNEQFF. The whole variable domain, remainder taken from reference TRBV5-1 and TRBJ2-1, is KAGVTQTPRYLIKTRGQQVTLSCSPISGHRSVSWYQQTPGQGLQFLFEYFSETQRNKGNFPGRFSGRQFSNSRSEMNVSTLELGDSALYLCASSWDGSLGNEQFFGPGTRLTVL.

V and J are TRBV29-1 and TRBJ2-7, with D possibly being TRBD1 (5 bases). The CDR3 consists of 15 residues. Trimming left V 6 bases short and J 3 bases short, with 21 bases between. Per the germline V gene, CDR1 is SQVTM and CDR2 is ANQGSEA. CDR3 sequence reads: CSVTDGQGTFYEQYF. The CDR3 DNA reads TGCAGCGTCACGGACGGGCAGGGAACCTTCTACGAGCAGTACTTC.

The chain links TRBV9 to TRBJ1-3; a weak D match, TRBD1 (5 bases). The ends were cut back, 0 bases at V and 0 bases at J, with 10 bases in the middle. Germline CDR1 and CDR2: SGDLS and YYNGEE. CDR3 length: 16 amino acids. CDR3 coding DNA: TGTGCCAGCAGCGTAGGAGACAGACCCTCTGGAAACACCATATATTTT. Residues: CASSVGDRPSGNTIYF.

The rearrangement uses TRBV28 and TRBJ2-1; no firm D call. V lost 7 bases, J lost 7 bases, and 11 bases lay in between. This CDR3 comprises 12 residues. Germline lookup yields CDR1 MDHEN and CDR2 SYDVKM. CDR3 region: CASTLMVNEQFF. CDR3 bases: TGTGCCAGCACTCTTATGGTAAATGAGCAGTTCTTC.

The CDR3, as DNA: TGTGCCAGCAGAGAGCTGGATAGCAATCAGCCCCAGCATTTT. It encodes CASRELDSNQPQHF. The chain couples TRBV2 to TRBJ1-5, with D hard to call. This CDR3 spans 14 amino acids. CDR1 is SNHLY and CDR2 is FYNNEI in the germline V gene. V lost 6 bases and J lost 0, with 9 bases in between.

This rearrangement joins TRBV29-1 to TRBJ2-7; tentatively, D is TRBD2 (6 bases). CDR1 is SQVTM, CDR2 ANQGSEA, per germline. Trimming took 4 bases from V and 0 from J, leaving 10 bases between them. This CDR3 region has 13 residues. Here the CDR3 reads CSVGSGSSYEQYF. Here the CDR3 DNA reads TGCAGCGTTGGTTCCGGGAGCTCCTACGAGCAGTACTTC.

This sequence joins TRBV2 and TRBJ2-7; perhaps TRBD2 as D (6 bases). The CDR3 is made up of 14 amino acids. V lost 5 bases to trimming and J lost 3 bases, with 14 bases between them. Germline loops: CDR1 SNHLY, CDR2 FYNNEI. The CDR3 DNA follows: TGTGCCAGCAGTACGGACTACGAAGTCTACGAGCAGTACTTC. Encoded protein: CASSTDYEVYEQYF. Drawing the rest from reference TRBV2 and TRBJ2-7, the complete variable domain is EPEVTQTPSHQVTQMGQEVILRCVPISNHLYFYWYRQILGQKVEFLVSFYNNEISEKSEIFDDQFSVERPDGSNFTLKIRSTKLEDSAMYFCASSTDYEVYEQYFGPGTRLTVT.